The present T cell receptor beta chain was sequenced within a study of PD-L1 blockade in urothelial cancer. Here immunoSEQ multiplex PCR was the method, and the copy in TCRdb shows in-frame clones only, minus some. The sample shows approximately 35,000 clones, more than 35% of them seen only once. This clone was seen more than once but under ten times. Germline V gene sequence: CDR1 MNHGY, CDR2 SAAAGT. This CDR3 is 15 amino acids long. J lost 2 bases, V lost 2 bases, and 5 bases had no gene match. The V gene is TRBV6-8, the J gene TRBJ2-5; 7 bases are shared with TRBD2. This sequence was found in a man in his fifties or sixties with urothelial cancer. The sample was tumor tissue, taken before atezolizumab (anti-PD-L1) treatment. CDR3 region: CASSYGMGGQETQYF. The CDR3 DNA is TGTGCCAGCAGTTACGGTATGGGGGGGCAAGAGACCCAGTACTTC.